This T cell receptor (beta chain) was documented in a study of blood T cell repertoires in COVID-19. Study as a whole: Acute and convalescent COVID-19 samples came from the United States, Italy and Spain. Sources were T cells, B-cell-depleted T cells, or PBMCs; the material itself was cDNA or gDNA.

Original processing methods: Amplification with reference gene primers provided the estimates of nucleated cell counts. Assay used: immunoSEQ multiplex PCR; TCRdb lists only in-frame clones, some missing. D and trimming were read from the DNA, whereas the V and J calls and clone size are those reported in that table. The data show hundreds of thousands of clones, with 70% to 90% seen just once and approximately 12% held by the top ten. Germline assignment: CDR1 LNHDA and CDR2 SQIVND (reference sequence). CDR3 length equals 14 residues. V dropped 4 bases and J dropped 2 bases, with 9 bases sitting between them.

The rearrangement links TRBV19 to TRBJ1-3; D gene uncertain. The TCR sequence derives from a woman under 30 who had recovered from COVID-19. Input material: peripheral blood. This CDR3 is CASSKTRAGNTIYF. In DNA, the CDR3 is TGTGCCAGTAGTAAAACCCGGGCTGGAAACACCATATATTTT.